A single sample is the source of the 10 T cell receptor beta chains below, sequenced in a study of shared clonotypes between healthy human individuals. Measured with immunoSEQ multiplex PCR; TCRdb has only the in-frame clones, and not every one. The data contain approximately 810,000 clones, 80% to 95% of them seen just once; the ten biggest clones take up less than 25%. Cells designated naive CD8 were CD45RO-negative and were positively selected for CCR7, with terminally differentiated effector memory CD45RA+ cells excluded. The specimen sequenced was naive CD8+ T cells sorted from blood. The receptors stem from a man aged 25 to 40 in good health.

This chain joins TRBV9 and TRBJ2-3; 13 bases are shared with TRBD2. Unmatched junction bases numbered 1, after V lost 3 bases and J lost 6 bases. The V gene's germline CDR1 is SGDLS and CDR2 YYNGEE. The CDR3 length is 14 residues. This CDR3 is CASSEGLAGDTQYF. In DNA form, the CDR3 reads TGTGCCAGCAGCGAGGGACTAGCGGGGGATACGCAGTATTTT.

The rearrangement joins TRBV4-1 to TRBJ2-1; TRBD2 might be the D (6 bases). The germline V gene encodes CDR1 MGHRA and CDR2 YSYEKL. The CDR3 has 15 amino acids. The V and J ends lost 0 bases and 3 bases respectively, with 9 bases between them. This CDR3 reads CASSQDASDYNEQFF. Written as DNA, the CDR3 is TGCGCCAGCAGCCAAGATGCTAGCGACTACAATGAGCAGTTCTTC.

This clone showed up just a few times. The V call is TRBV4-2, the J call TRBJ1-2; D is ambiguous. Germline-derived CDR1 and CDR2 are LGHNA and YNFKEQ. The CDR3 has 11 residues. V shed 2 bases and J shed 8 bases, with 6 bases lying between them. The CDR3 here is CASSQSLGYTF. In DNA form, the CDR3 reads TGTGCCAGCAGCCAATCCCTCGGCTACACCTTC.

As regards this clone: Distinct nucleotide sequences in the sample also encode this CDR3. The CDR3 DNA follows: TGTGCCAGCAGTTTTGGAGCCTCCTACGAGCAGTACTTC. It yields the protein CASSFGASYEQYF. This sequence joins TRBV27 and TRBJ2-7; D is undetermined. The V end lost 3 bases, the J end lost 0 bases, and 6 bases lay between the germline ends. The CDR3 has 13 amino acids. CDR1 is MNHEY and CDR2 is SMNVEV in the germline V gene (reference sequence).

V gene TRBV7-9 combines with J gene TRBJ2-1; 7 bases map to TRBD1. V was clipped by 5 bases and J by 7 bases; unmatched bases: 11. The CDR3 runs 15 residues. Germline CDR1 SEHNR, CDR2 FQNEAQ (reference sequence). CDR3 sequence: CASSVRDSKFNEQFF. The CDR3 bases are TGTGCCAGCAGCGTCCGGGACAGCAAATTTAATGAGCAGTTCTTC.

The chain uses TRBV6-6 and TRBJ2-4; 8 bases are shared with TRBD1. CDR1 is MNHNY and CDR2 is SVGAGI in the germline V gene (reference sequence). V was pared by 0 bases and J by 1 base, with 2 bases of the junction left unmatched. The CDR3 is 16 amino acids. In DNA, the CDR3 is TGTGCCAGCAGTTACTCGAGACAGGGGGCCAAAAACATTCAGTACTTC. Residues: CASSYSRQGAKNIQYF.

This clone was seen only a few times. The J gene is TRBJ2-2, the V gene TRBV14, with 7 bases fitting TRBD1. This CDR3 is built from 15 residues. Losses at the gene ends were 4 bases for V and 5 bases for J; bases not matched to a gene: 7. In germline, CDR1 is SGHDN, CDR2 FVKESK. CDR3 coding DNA: TGTGCCAGCAGCCTAAGGGGGCAGGGGACCGGGGAGCTGTTTTTT. It codes for CASSLRGQGTGELFF.

With respect to this clone: The same CDR3 arises from other DNA sequences in this sample as well. V usage is TRBV12-5 and J usage is TRBJ2-1; D uncertain. With 1 base removed from V and 9 bases from J, the gap between germline ends came to 4 bases. The CDR3 runs to 11 residues. CDR1 and CDR2 from the germline V gene are LGHNT and FRNRAP. The CDR3 nucleotides read TGTGCTAGTGGTTTGGGTCTTGAGCAGTTCTTC. It encodes CASGLGLEQFF. The whole variable domain, filled in from reference TRBV12-5 and TRBJ2-1, reads DARVTQTPRHKVTEMGQEVTMRCQPILGHNTVFWYRQTMMQGLELLAYFRNRAPLDDSGMPKDRFSAEMPDATLATLKIQPSEPRDSAVYFCASGLGLEQFFGPGTRLTVL.

Regarding this clone: Other DNA sequences in the same sample also yield this CDR3. This rearrangement joins TRBV18 to TRBJ1-5, with 9 bases matching TRBD1. CDR1 and CDR2 from the germline V gene are KGHSH and LQKENI. The CDR3 runs to 14 residues. With V trimmed by 4 bases and J by 4 bases, 2 bases remained unmatched. The CDR3 is CASSRGQGNQPQHF. As DNA, the CDR3 is TGTGCCAGCTCACGGGGACAGGGAAATCAGCCCCAGCATTTT.

This clone was observed a handful of times. The CDR3 nucleotides read TGTGCCAGCAGCCCAGGGACTAGCTACACCTTC. It specifies CASSPGTSYTF. The V and J genes are TRBV7-2 and TRBJ1-2, with a possible D match to TRBD1 (5 bases). The length of the CDR3 is 11 residues. Germline V lookup: CDR1 SGHTA, CDR2 FQGNSA. V was clipped by 5 bases and J by 9 bases, with 10 bases between them.